These T cell receptor beta chains were read from a single sample in a study of blood T cell repertoires in COVID-19. Libraries were prepared by immunoSEQ multiplex PCR; TCRdb keeps only in-frame clonotypes and omits some of them. The sample includes approximately 130,000 clones, 83% of them seen just once. What was sequenced was PBMCs or T cells enriched from blood (not recorded which). The receptor set was obtained from a man aged 30 to 39 who had recovered from COVID-19. Each CDR3 is given without its conserved first and last residue. The D gene is left open where the match is weak.

>TRBV6-2/TRBV6-3|NA|TRBJ1-5
ASSYRGAQPQH
>TRBV6-1|NA|TRBJ1-1
ASSENSEAF
>TRBV13|NA|TRBJ2-7
ASSLRDPSYREQY
>TRBV14|NA|TRBJ1-4
ASSQGSRAWGEKLF
>TRBV30|TRBD1|TRBJ1-1
AWGRGFGTATLMNTEAF
>TRBV9|NA|TRBJ2-7
ASSVGATGHEQY
>TRBV23-1|NA|TRBJ1-1
ANRDTSLTEAF
>TRBV7-9|TRBD1|TRBJ2-3
ASSLGQGLTDTQY
>TRBV6-5|TRBD1|TRBJ1-5
ASNHRGQINQPQH
>TRBV5-3|TRBD1|TRBJ1-2
VRSSLGDSGYT
>TRBV16|NA|TRBJ2-5
ASSQSDRSSRQETQY
>TRBV2|TRBD2|TRBJ2-5
ASRPQAGGLKTQY
>TRBV6-5|NA|TRBJ1-2
ASSYSGGMYGYT
>TRBV19|NA|TRBJ1-4
ASSISGPGEATNEKLF
>TRBV12-3/TRBV12-4|NA|TRBJ2-3
ASTATRTDTQY
>TRBV7-9|TRBD1|TRBJ2-2
ASSKVSRGHTGELF
>TRBV18|NA|TRBJ2-1
ASSRASSGNEQF
>TRBV5-1|TRBD1|TRBJ1-1
ASSPDRGGVGTEAF
>TRBV19|TRBD1|TRBJ1-1
ATSVQGASTEAF
>TRBV19|NA|TRBJ2-5
ASSVTGIQETQY
>TRBV3-1/TRBV3-2|NA|TRBJ2-5
ASSQDPNQETQY
>TRBV6-6|TRBD1|TRBJ2-1
ASSYSRDRINEQF
>TRBV5-1|TRBD2|TRBJ2-5
ASSLGLAGGQETQY
>TRBV29-1|NA|TRBJ1-1
SVEQGPNTEAF
>TRBV12-3/TRBV12-4|NA|TRBJ2-2
ASKTGNTGELF
>TRBV13|TRBD1|TRBJ1-1
ASSSQGPEAF
>TRBV6-5|NA|TRBJ1-1
ASSYSRSETEAF
>TRBV7-9|TRBD2|TRBJ2-2
ASSLEASGSYGELF
>TRBV5-1|TRBD2|TRBJ2-3
ASSLTGLAGTDTQY
>TRBV5-1|NA|TRBJ1-4
ASGYGTPSTNEKLF
>TRBV27|TRBD1|TRBJ1-5
ASSLGQGVNNQPQH
>TRBV7-9|NA|TRBJ2-3
ASSPHTRQSRDTQY
>TRBV30|TRBD1|TRBJ2-7
AWNGRGSFDEQY
>TRBV7-9|TRBD2|TRBJ2-1
ASSETGTSVNEQF
>TRBV9|NA|TRBJ2-3
ASSVEPGQGTFVAGEDTDTQY
>TRBV2|NA|TRBJ1-3
ASSEGLTEDTIY
>TRBV27|TRBD1|TRBJ1-4
ASSLSRTGREKLF
>TRBV7-2|NA|TRBJ1-5
ASSLHGGSNQPQH
>TRBV10-3|TRBD2|TRBJ2-1
AISESLILAGSYNEQF
>TRBV6-5|TRBD1|TRBJ2-7
ASSPAGQGTYEQY
>TRBV30|NA|TRBJ2-7
AWEAESYEQY
>TRBV5-1|TRBD1|TRBJ1-6
ASSLAWDRGNSPLH
>TRBV19|NA|TRBJ1-4
ASSPLHGNEKLF
>TRBV19|TRBD1|TRBJ2-5
ASSTLAGGETQY
>TRBV4-1|TRBD1|TRBJ2-5
ASSQQTGEETQY
>TRBV9|TRBD2|TRBJ2-2
ASSVSGRATGELF
>TRBV6-6|NA|TRBJ2-3
ASSTQGVAVTDTQY
>TRBV19|TRBD1|TRBJ1-1
ATRQGGTEAF
>TRBV4-1|NA|TRBJ1-2
ASSQEGGDYYGYT
>TRBV5-1|TRBD2|TRBJ2-3
ASSLGLAGELDTQY
>TRBV11-2|TRBD2|TRBJ2-2
ASSQELLAGALGELF
>TRBV5-1|NA|TRBJ1-1
ASSFEANTEAF
>TRBV7-2|TRBD2|TRBJ2-3
ASSLGLAGGDTQY
>TRBV6-5|NA|TRBJ1-4
ASSYSSNEKLF
>TRBV6-5|TRBD1|TRBJ1-2
ASSPRQGAPSGYT
>TRBV9|NA|TRBJ1-3
ASSVDGGTNTIY
>TRBV7-9|NA|TRBJ1-3
ASSRIQASSGNTIY
>TRBV4-1|NA|TRBJ1-2
ASSQEQAGFRGYT
>TRBV10-3|TRBD2|TRBJ2-3
AITSETSGASTDTQY